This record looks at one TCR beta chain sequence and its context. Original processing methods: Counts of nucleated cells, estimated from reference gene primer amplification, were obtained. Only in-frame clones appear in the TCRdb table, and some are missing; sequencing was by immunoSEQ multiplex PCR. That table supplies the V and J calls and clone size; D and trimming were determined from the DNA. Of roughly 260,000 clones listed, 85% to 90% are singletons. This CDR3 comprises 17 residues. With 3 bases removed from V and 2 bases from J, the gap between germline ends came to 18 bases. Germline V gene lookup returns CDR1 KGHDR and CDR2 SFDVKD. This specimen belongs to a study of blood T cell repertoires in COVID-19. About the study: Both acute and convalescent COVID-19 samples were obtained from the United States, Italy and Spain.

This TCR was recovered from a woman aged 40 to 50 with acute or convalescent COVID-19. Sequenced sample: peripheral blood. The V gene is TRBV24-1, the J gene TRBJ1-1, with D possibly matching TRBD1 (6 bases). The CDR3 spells CATSDPGQHQINTEAFF. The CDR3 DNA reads TGTGCCACCAGTGATCCCGGACAGCACCAAATAAACACTGAAGCTTTCTTT.